These 26 T cell receptor beta chains were all obtained from the same sample, sequenced in a study of blood T cell repertoires in COVID-19. TCRdb's table, derived via immunoSEQ multiplex PCR, lists solely in-frame clones and lacks some. The data contain under 300,000 clones, 75% to 85% of them singletons. The sequencing input was peripheral blood. These receptors all come from a man aged 40-55 years who had recovered from COVID-19.

The J gene is TRBJ2-7, the V gene TRBV6-5; TRBD1 might be the D (6 bases). Germline CDR1 MNHEY, CDR2 SVGAGI. V was cut by 8 bases and J by 2 bases, with 16 bases left in between. This CDR3 spans 14 amino acids. The CDR3 spells CASGKRRGTYEQYF. CDR3 nucleotide sequence: TGTGCCAGCGGAAAACGCAGGGGAACCTACGAGCAGTACTTC.

In this sample, this clone turned up a few times. V and J are TRBV15 and TRBJ2-5; 7 bases map to TRBD1. The germline V gene encodes CDR1 LNHNV and CDR2 YYDKDF (reference sequence). This CDR3 has 15 residues. V lost 5 bases to trimming and J lost 5 bases; unmatched junction nucleotides: 11. This CDR3 reads CATSWEDRDRETQYF. In nucleotides, the CDR3 is TGTGCCACCAGCTGGGAAGACAGGGATCGGGAGACCCAGTACTTC.

This clone was seen just once. Here the CDR3 reads CASGRTSGLLSYEQYF. The CDR3 DNA sequence: TGTGCCAGCGGTAGGACTAGCGGCCTTCTCTCCTACGAGCAGTACTTC. The chain is built from TRBV7-2 and TRBJ2-7; 10 positions match TRBD2. Germline trimming cut 8 bases from V and 0 bases from J; bases unmatched to any gene: 10. This CDR3 has 16 amino acids. Germline V gene data show CDR1 as SGHTA and CDR2 as FQGNSA.

The chain links TRBV5-4 to TRBJ1-2; a possible D gene is TRBD1 (6 bases). The CDR3 sequence is 15 residues long. Trimming took off 4 bases at V and 6 bases at J, with 19 bases between the two ends. Germline loops: CDR1 SGHNT, CDR2 YYREEE (reference sequence). The CDR3 protein is CASSPPGGGWDGYTF. DNA for the CDR3: TGTGCCAGCAGCCCACCTGGGGGGGGCTGGGATGGCTACACCTTC.

J is TRBJ2-7 and V is TRBV4-2; 7 positions agree with TRBD1. Germline CDR1 is LGHNA and CDR2 is YNFKEQ. V shed 0 bases, J shed 0 bases, and the junction held 5 bases outside the gene matches. CDR3 size: 16 residues. CDR3 nucleotides: TGTGCCAGCAGCCAAGAAATGAGGGGGCGCTCCTACGAGCAGTACTTC. Its protein is CASSQEMRGRSYEQYF.

The chain combines TRBV28 with TRBJ2-7; D remains ambiguous. Trimming pared 0 bases from V and 1 base from J, leaving 7 bases between. This CDR3 spans 14 amino acids. Germline V gene sequence: CDR1 MDHEN, CDR2 SYDVKM. The chain's CDR3 is CASSLWASSYEQYF. CDR3 nucleotides: TGTGCCAGCAGTTTATGGGCCTCTTCCTACGAGCAGTACTTC.

This chain links TRBV27 with TRBJ2-3; 10 bases align to TRBD1. The CDR3 has 16 residues. After removal of 6 bases from V and 1 base from J, the junction contained 7 bases not matched to a gene. CDR1 and CDR2 from the germline V gene are MNHEY and SMNVEV (reference sequence). CDR3 in DNA: TGTGCCAGCAGCTGGGGCGGGACAGGGGGCACAGATACGCAGTATTTT. Translating gives CASSWGGTGGTDTQYF.

V is TRBV5-1 and J is TRBJ1-4; 8 bases align to TRBD1. This CDR3 has 16 amino acids. Germline CDR1 reads SGHRS; CDR2 reads YFSETQ. V shed 4 bases, J shed 1 base, and the junction held 6 bases outside the gene matches. In DNA, the CDR3 is TGCGCCAGCAGCCTTGGGGGGACAGGAACTAATGAAAAACTGTTTTTT. Protein product: CASSLGGTGTNEKLFF. Combining the CDR3 with reference TRBV5-1 and TRBJ1-4 gives the whole variable domain KAGVTQTPRYLIKTRGQQVTLSCSPISGHRSVSWYQQTPGQGLQFLFEYFSETQRNKGNFPGRFSGRQFSNSRSEMNVSTLELGDSALYLCASSLGGTGTNEKLFFGSGTQLSVL.

The chain uses TRBV15 and TRBJ2-7; TRBD2 might be the D (5 bases). The CDR3 covers 13 residues. V shed 0 bases and J shed 4 bases, with 7 bases lying between them. The germline V gene encodes CDR1 LNHNV and CDR2 YYDKDF (reference sequence). The CDR3 coding sequence is TGTGCCACCAGCAGAGATCCGGGGTACGAGCAGTACTTC. Its protein product is CATSRDPGYEQYF.

This clone was picked up a small number of times. This CDR3 reads CAWSVPRIQNYGYTF. The CDR3 nucleotides read TGTGCCTGGAGTGTACCCAGGATCCAAAACTATGGCTACACCTTC. The chain joins TRBV30 to TRBJ1-2; D remains unclear. The V end was cut by 0 bases, the J end by 2 bases, with 13 bases between. In germline, CDR1 is GTSNPN, CDR2 SVGIG (reference sequence). This CDR3 spans 15 amino acids.

V is TRBV5-1 and J is TRBJ1-2; perhaps TRBD1 as D (6 bases). V lost 5 bases and J 4 bases, leaving 12 bases between the germline ends. The CDR3 runs 13 residues. Germline V gives CDR1 SGHRS, CDR2 YFSETQ. CDR3 nucleotide sequence: TGCGCCAGCAGGCCTGACAGGACCTATGGCTACACCTTC. It yields the protein CASRPDRTYGYTF.

This chain connects TRBV5-5 to TRBJ2-5; 12 bases map to TRBD2. Germline-derived CDR1 and CDR2 are SGHKS and YYEKEE (reference sequence). The V gene end was trimmed by 0 bases and the J gene end by 5 bases; junction bases not matched to a gene: 2. There are 15 residues in the CDR3. CDR3 in amino acids: CASSLGLAGVETQYF. The CDR3 nucleotides are TGTGCCAGCAGCTTGGGACTAGCGGGGGTGGAGACCCAGTACTTC.

This chain connects TRBV3-1 (or the pseudogene TRBV3-2) to TRBJ2-1, with D maybe TRBD2 (7 bases). There are 13 residues in the CDR3. Germline lookup yields CDR1 LGHDT and CDR2 YNNKEL (reference sequence). V was trimmed by 4 bases and J by 13 bases, leaving 17 bases between them. CDR3 nucleotides: TGTGCCAGCAGCCCCGTTAGGGGGGGGGCCCAGTTCTTC. Protein product: CASSPVRGGAQFF.

The rearrangement links TRBV5-4 to TRBJ1-1; the D is unclear. The V gene lost 0 bases and the J gene lost 1 base, with 7 bases spanning the gap. The CDR3 loop spans 14 amino acids. CDR1 and CDR2 from the germline V gene are SGHNT and YYREEE (reference sequence). In nucleotides, the CDR3 is TGTGCCAGCAGCTTGGACAGCCGGAACACTGAAGCTTTCTTT. Its translation: CASSLDSRNTEAFF.

The rearrangement links TRBV29-1 to TRBJ1-2; 10 bases are shared with TRBD1. The germline V gene encodes CDR1 SQVTM and CDR2 ANQGSEA. V shed 6 bases, J shed 6 bases, and the junction held 10 bases outside the gene matches. The CDR3 runs 14 residues. The CDR3 coding sequence is TGCAGCGTCCCCATCCCCGGACAGGGGGATGGCTACACCTTC. Translating it yields CSVPIPGQGDGYTF.

The rearrangement uses TRBV30 and TRBJ1-2; D unclear. The CDR3 covers 12 residues. Germline CDR1 reads GTSNPN; CDR2 reads SVGIG (reference sequence). The ends were cut back, 0 bases at V and 6 bases at J, with 8 bases in the middle. The CDR3 nucleotides read TGTGCCTGGAGTGTACTTCCGGATGGCTACACCTTC. It encodes CAWSVLPDGYTF.

This chain uses TRBV7-8 with TRBJ2-7, with 8 bases fitting TRBD2. After removal of 5 bases from V and 3 bases from J, the junction contained 6 bases not matched to a gene. CDR1 SGHVS and CDR2 FQNEAQ come from the germline V gene. The CDR3 consists of 14 residues. CDR3 sequence reads: CASSQSGSNYEQYF. The CDR3 bases are TGTGCCAGCAGCCAAAGCGGGAGTAACTACGAGCAGTACTTC.

The chain has TRBV30 and TRBJ2-3; no clear D gene. CDR3 length equals 14 residues. The germline V and J ends were trimmed by 3 bases and 0 bases, with 10 bases remaining between them. Per germline, CDR1 GTSNPN and CDR2 SVGIG (reference sequence). The CDR3 region is CAWSGPGSTDTQYF. The CDR3 nucleotides are TGTGCCTGGAGCGGCCCCGGGAGCACAGATACGCAGTATTTT.

J is TRBJ1-1 and V is TRBV11-3; TRBD1 is a possible D gene (6 bases). Germline V gives CDR1 SGHNT, CDR2 YENEEA. V lost 5 bases to trimming and J lost 0 bases, with 13 bases between them. The CDR3 spans 15 residues. The CDR3 reads CASSQRTGLNTEAFF. The CDR3 nucleotides read TGTGCCAGCAGCCAAAGAACAGGGTTGAACACTGAAGCTTTCTTT.

This chain joins TRBV6-2 or TRBV6-3 and TRBJ2-3; D is perhaps TRBD1 (5 bases). Germline values: CDR1 MNHEY, CDR2 SVGEGT. The CDR3 extends over 14 amino acids. V dropped 2 bases and J dropped 2 bases, with 8 bases sitting between them. The CDR3 region is CASSYTGDTDTQYF. The DNA of the CDR3 is TGTGCCAGCAGTTACACAGGAGACACAGATACGCAGTATTTT.

The chain is built from TRBV30 and TRBJ1-6; TRBD1 aligns across 9 bases. Germline CDR1 and CDR2: GTSNPN and SVGIG (reference sequence). The V and J ends lost 7 bases and 8 bases, in that order; junction bases with no gene match: 6. The CDR3 covers 13 residues. The chain's CDR3 is CAFRTGVDSPLHF. Written as DNA, the CDR3 is TGTGCCTTTCGGACAGGGGTGGATTCACCCCTCCACTTT. Full variable domain (missing parts from reference TRBV30 and TRBJ1-6): SQTIHQWPATLVQPVGSPLSLECTVEGTSNPNLYWYRQAAGRGLQLLFYSVGIGQISSEVPQNLSASRPQDRQFILSSKKLLLSDSGFYLCAFRTGVDSPLHFGNGTRLTVT.

The chain employs TRBV5-6 and TRBJ2-2; TRBD1 aligns across 8 bases. The CDR3 consists of 16 residues. Germline CDR1 and CDR2: SGHDT and YYEEEE. The trim removed 0 bases at V and 6 bases at J, leaving 7 bases unmatched. CDR3 residues: CASSLGGTGGPGELFF. CDR3 bases: TGTGCCAGCAGCTTGGGCGGGACAGGAGGACCCGGGGAGCTGTTTTTT.

The chain couples TRBV18 to TRBJ2-7; D is possibly TRBD2 (6 bases). Trimming took off 6 bases at V and 6 bases at J, with 15 bases between the two ends. The CDR3 extends over 13 amino acids. Germline V lookup: CDR1 KGHSH, CDR2 LQKENI. In nucleotides, the CDR3 is TGTGCCAGCTCCCCTCAGACGGGGGTCGAGCAGTACTTC. Translating it yields CASSPQTGVEQYF.

The chain couples TRBV5-5 to TRBJ2-7, with 8 bases identical to TRBD2. Trimming took 4 bases from V and 4 from J; bases not matched to a gene: 13. From germline, CDR1 is SGHKS and CDR2 YYEKEE (reference sequence). CDR3 size: 16 residues. CDR3 sequence reads: CASSPAPAGANYEQYF. The CDR3 bases are TGTGCCAGCAGCCCGGCCCCAGCGGGAGCCAATTACGAGCAGTACTTC.

This clone is a singleton in its sample. This chain connects TRBV7-9 to TRBJ2-7, with a possible D match to TRBD2 (6 bases). Trimming left V 3 bases short and J 0 bases short, with 12 bases between. In germline, CDR1 is SEHNR, CDR2 FQNEAQ (reference sequence). This CDR3 comprises 15 residues. CDR3: CASSFKGLSSYEQYF. As DNA, the CDR3 is TGTGCCAGCAGCTTCAAGGGACTCAGCTCCTACGAGCAGTACTTC.

In nucleotides, the CDR3 is TGTGCCTGGAGAAAGACAGGGGGAAACATTCAGTACTTC. Translating it yields CAWRKTGGNIQYF. J is TRBJ2-4 and V is TRBV30; TRBD1 aligns across 9 bases. The CDR3 covers 13 residues. J lost 6 bases, V lost 3 bases, and 3 bases had no gene match. CDR1 is GTSNPN and CDR2 is SVGIG in the germline V gene (reference sequence).